What follows are 14 T cell receptor beta chains derived from one specimen sequenced in a study of radiotherapy plus CTLA-4 blockade in lung cancer. Only in-frame clones appear in the TCRdb table, and some are missing; sequencing was by immunoSEQ multiplex PCR. Among roughly 45,000 clones listed, roughly 59% were seen once. Specimen: peripheral blood, collected from a patient treated with radiotherapy plus ipilimumab. All receptors come from a human donor with non-small cell lung cancer who had a partial response to radiotherapy plus ipilimumab.

The chain carries TRBV5-4 and TRBJ2-7, with 8 bases identical to TRBD2. With 0 bases clipped from V and 7 bases from J, the junction kept 12 bases outside the gene matches. There are 16 residues in the CDR3. Per germline, CDR1 SGHNT and CDR2 YYREEE (reference sequence). CDR3: CASSLASGLDILEQYF. The CDR3 DNA reads as TGTGCCAGCAGCTTGGCCTCGGGACTAGACATCTTGGAGCAGTACTTC.

The chain uses TRBV2 and TRBJ2-7, with a tentative D call TRBD1 (6 bases). The germline V gene has CDR1 SNHLY and CDR2 FYNNEI. Trimming removed 6 bases at V and 4 bases at J, with 10 bases between. CDR3 size: 12 residues. In DNA form, the CDR3 reads TGTGCCAGCAGCGACGGACAGTACGAGCAGTACTTC. Protein: CASSDGQYEQYF.

The chain recombines TRBV9 with TRBJ2-5, with a tentative D call TRBD2 (5 bases). V was clipped by 2 bases and J by 4 bases, with 12 bases between them. Germline assignment: CDR1 SGDLS and CDR2 YYNGEE. This CDR3 contains 14 residues. The CDR3, as DNA: TGTGCCAGCAGCGTGTCGGGGTACGCAGAGACCCAGTACTTC. This sequence encodes CASSVSGYAETQYF.

In this sample, this clone turned up once. V usage is TRBV7-2 and J usage is TRBJ2-7; 7 nucleotides match TRBD2. Trimming took 1 base from V and 4 from J; bases not matched to a gene: 7. The CDR3 loop spans 15 amino acids. Germline V CDR1 and CDR2: SGHTA, FQGNSA. The CDR3 bases are TGTGCCAGCAGCTTAGAGGGCGGGGGTGATTACGAGCAGTACTTC. Amino acids: CASSLEGGGDYEQYF. Based on the CDR3 plus reference TRBV7-2 and TRBJ2-7, the full variable domain is GAGVSQSPSNKVTEKGKDVELRCDPISGHTALYWYRQSLGQGLEFLIYFQGNSAPDKSGLPSDRFSAERTGGSVSTLTIQRTQQEDSAVYLCASSLEGGGDYEQYFGPGTRLTVT.

This clone was seen a handful of times. The chain joins TRBV9 to TRBJ2-2; TRBD2 agrees at 7 bases. This CDR3 is built from 15 residues. Germline V lookup: CDR1 SGDLS, CDR2 YYNGEE. The V segment lost 2 bases and the J segment 1 base; nucleotides outside the gene matches: 2. The CDR3 loop is CASSVLAVNTGELFF. DNA for the CDR3: TGTGCCAGCAGCGTTCTAGCGGTGAACACCGGGGAGCTGTTTTTT.

The rearrangement uses TRBV5-4 and TRBJ2-3, with TRBD2 matching 9 bases. Germline-derived CDR1 and CDR2 are SGHNT and YYREEE (reference sequence). The CDR3 runs to 16 residues. The J segment lost 2 bases and the V segment lost 2 bases, leaving 6 bases of the junction unmatched. CDR3 region: CASSFKTSGYTDTQYF. The CDR3 DNA follows: TGTGCCAGCAGCTTTAAGACTAGCGGATACACAGATACGCAGTATTTT.

This clone was picked up a small number of times. Sequence at one end of the junction differs from germline and may be a read error. V gene TRBV12-5 combines with J gene TRBJ1-1; the D is unclear. Germline loops: CDR1 LGHNT, CDR2 FRNRAP. This CDR3 has 13 residues. CDR3 nucleotides: TGTGCTAGTGGGTTGGGGTTGAGGACTGAAGCTTTCTTT. Protein sequence: CASGLGLRTEAFF.

The chain recombines TRBV7-3 with TRBJ2-1; TRBD2 matches 7 bases. V lost 5 bases and J lost 7; bases outside the gene matches: 2. The length of the CDR3 is 12 residues. In germline, CDR1 is SGHTA, CDR2 FQGTGA. CDR3 coding DNA: TGTGCCAGCAGCATCGGGGGGAATGAGCAGTTCTTC. This gives the protein CASSIGGNEQFF.

The chain links TRBV13 to TRBJ2-5, with a weak D call TRBD2 (6 bases). Germline lookup yields CDR1 PRHDT and CDR2 FYEKMQ (reference sequence). The CDR3 has 14 amino acids. Deletions cut 5 bases from V and 5 bases from J, with 15 bases between. CDR3 residues: CASSVRELGETQYF. The CDR3 DNA follows: TGTGCCAGCAGCGTACGGGAGCTAGGGGAGACCCAGTACTTC.

This chain joins TRBV19 and TRBJ1-2; a weak D match, TRBD1 (6 bases). Trimming left V 3 bases short and J 5 bases short, with 16 bases between. CDR3 length: 15 amino acids. Germline-derived CDR1 and CDR2 are LNHDA and SQIVND (reference sequence). CDR3 region: CASSIGARGLYGYTF. In nucleotides, the CDR3 is TGTGCCAGTAGTATTGGGGCCAGGGGATTGTATGGCTACACCTTC.

V is TRBV5-1 and J is TRBJ2-2; possibly TRBD1 for D (6 bases). Trimming removed 1 base from V and 6 bases from J, with 13 bases in between. From germline, CDR1 is SGHRS and CDR2 YFSETQ. This CDR3 spans 15 amino acids. DNA for the CDR3: TGCGCCAGCAGCTTGACAGGGTCTTTCTCCGGGGAGCTGTTTTTT. It specifies CASSLTGSFSGELFF.

The table lists this clone with a few counts. V usage is TRBV5-1 and J usage is TRBJ2-1; D not resolved. V lost 4 bases, J lost 8 bases, and 10 bases lay in between. This CDR3 has 12 amino acids. Germline V gene data show CDR1 as SGHRS and CDR2 as YFSETQ. The CDR3 is CASSEARYEQFF. The CDR3 nucleotides are TGCGCCAGCAGCGAGGCGCGGTATGAGCAGTTCTTC.

This rearrangement joins TRBV4-2 to TRBJ2-3; 7 bases fit TRBD2. The germline CDR1 and CDR2 sequences are LGHNA and YNFKEQ. This CDR3 contains 15 residues. Trimming took 4 bases from V and 2 from J; bases not matched to a gene: 6. The DNA for the CDR3 is TGTGCCAGCAGCCTGACTAGCCACACCACAGATACGCAGTATTTT. Its translation: CASSLTSHTTDTQYF.

V usage is TRBV12-5 and J usage is TRBJ2-7; 9 bases line up with TRBD1. V trimming: 5 bases; J trimming: 4 bases; junction bases outside the gene matches: 18. Looked up from germline, CDR1 is LGHNT and CDR2 is FRNRAP. The CDR3 totals 18 residues. CDR3 DNA: TGTGCTAGTGGTATAACCCACGGGACAGGGCGTTTGGGGTACGAGCAGTACTTC. This sequence encodes CASGITHGTGRLGYEQYF.